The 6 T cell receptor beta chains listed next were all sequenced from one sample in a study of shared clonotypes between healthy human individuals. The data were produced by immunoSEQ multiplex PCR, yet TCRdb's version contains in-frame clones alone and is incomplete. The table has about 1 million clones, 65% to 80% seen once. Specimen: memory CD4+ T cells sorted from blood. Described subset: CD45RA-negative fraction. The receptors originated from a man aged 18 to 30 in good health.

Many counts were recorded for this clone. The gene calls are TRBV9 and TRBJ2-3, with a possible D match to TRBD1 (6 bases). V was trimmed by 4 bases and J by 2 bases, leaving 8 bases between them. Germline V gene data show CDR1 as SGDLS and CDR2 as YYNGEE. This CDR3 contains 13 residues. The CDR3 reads CASSQGNTDTQYF. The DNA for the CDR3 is TGTGCCAGCAGCCAGGGGAACACAGATACGCAGTATTTT.

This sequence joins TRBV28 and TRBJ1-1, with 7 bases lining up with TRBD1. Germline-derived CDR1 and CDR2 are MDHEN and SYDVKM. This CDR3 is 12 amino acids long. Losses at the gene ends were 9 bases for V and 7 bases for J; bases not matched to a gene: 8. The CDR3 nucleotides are TGTGCCAGTTCTGGAGGACAGGTTGAAGCTTTCTTT. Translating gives CASSGGQVEAFF.

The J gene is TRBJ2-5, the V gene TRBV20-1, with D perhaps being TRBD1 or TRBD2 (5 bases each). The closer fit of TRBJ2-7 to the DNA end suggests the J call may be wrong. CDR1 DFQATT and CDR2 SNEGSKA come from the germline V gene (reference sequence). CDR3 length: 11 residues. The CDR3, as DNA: TGCAGTGCCGGGACGACGGGCGAGCAGTACTTC. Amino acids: CSAGTTGEQYF.

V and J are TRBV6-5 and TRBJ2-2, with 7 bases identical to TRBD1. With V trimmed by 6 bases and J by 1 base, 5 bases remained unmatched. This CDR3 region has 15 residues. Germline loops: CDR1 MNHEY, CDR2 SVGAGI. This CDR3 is CASRKQGLNTGELFF. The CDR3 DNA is TGTGCCAGCAGGAAACAGGGGTTGAACACCGGGGAGCTGTTTTTT.

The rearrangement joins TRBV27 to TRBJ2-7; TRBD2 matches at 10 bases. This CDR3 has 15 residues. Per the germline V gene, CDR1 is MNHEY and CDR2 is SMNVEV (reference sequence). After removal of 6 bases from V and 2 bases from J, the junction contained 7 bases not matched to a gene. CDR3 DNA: TGTGCCAGCAGAGAAGGGACTAGCGTAACCTACGAGCAGTACTTC. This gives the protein CASREGTSVTYEQYF.

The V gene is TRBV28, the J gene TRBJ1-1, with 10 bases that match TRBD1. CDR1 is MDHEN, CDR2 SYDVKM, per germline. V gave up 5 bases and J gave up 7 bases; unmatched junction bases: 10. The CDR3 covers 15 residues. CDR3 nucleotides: TGTGCCAGCAGTCAACAGGACAGGGGGAGGGATGAAGCTTTCTTT. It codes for CASSQQDRGRDEAFF.